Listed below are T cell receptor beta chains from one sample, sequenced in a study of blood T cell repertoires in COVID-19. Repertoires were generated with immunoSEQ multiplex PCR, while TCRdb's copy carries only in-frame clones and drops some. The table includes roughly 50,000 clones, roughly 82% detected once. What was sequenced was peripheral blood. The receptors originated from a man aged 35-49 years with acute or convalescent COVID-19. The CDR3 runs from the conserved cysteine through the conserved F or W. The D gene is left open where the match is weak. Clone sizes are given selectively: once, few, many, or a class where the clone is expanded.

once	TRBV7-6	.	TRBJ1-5	CASSKDNQNQPQHF	TGTGCCAGCAGCAAGGACAACCAAAATCAGCCCCAGCATTTT
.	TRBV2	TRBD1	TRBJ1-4	CASRELQGANEKLFF	TGTGCCAGCAGAGAATTACAGGGGGCTAATGAAAAACTGTTTTTT
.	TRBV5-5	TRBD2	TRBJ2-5	CASRPLAGEQETQYF	TGTGCCAGCAGACCTCTAGCGGGCGAACAAGAGACCCAGTACTTC
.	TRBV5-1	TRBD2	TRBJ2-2	CASSLETSPGELFF	TGCGCCAGCAGCTTAGAGACTAGCCCCGGGGAGCTGTTTTTT
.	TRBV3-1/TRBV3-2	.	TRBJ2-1	CASSLAGEQFF	TGTGCCAGCAGCCTCGCGGGTGAGCAGTTCTTC
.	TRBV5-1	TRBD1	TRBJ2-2	CAGRKSVGTEHTGELFF	TGCGCCGGAAGGAAGTCAGTTGGGACAGAGCACACCGGGGAGCTGTTTTTT
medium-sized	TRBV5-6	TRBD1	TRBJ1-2	CASSRRSDDRGRRYGYTF	TGTGCCAGCAGCAGACGGTCGGATGACAGGGGGCGAAGATATGGCTACACCTTC
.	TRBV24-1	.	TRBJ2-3	CATSDVRGSTDTQYF	TGTGCCACCAGTGATGTGAGGGGGAGCACAGATACGCAGTATTTT
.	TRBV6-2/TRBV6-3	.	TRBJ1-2	CASSVPGPYGYTF	TGTGCCAGCAGCGTACCAGGGCCCTATGGCTACACCTTC
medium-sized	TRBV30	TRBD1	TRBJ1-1	CACKTGVPAFF	TGTGCCTGTAAAACAGGGGTCCCAGCTTTCTTT
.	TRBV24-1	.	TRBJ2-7	CATSGAGDPYEQYF	TGTGCCACCAGTGGTGCAGGGGACCCTTACGAGCAGTACTTC
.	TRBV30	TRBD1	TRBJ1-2	CAWRLQGGYGYTF	TGTGCCTGGAGACTACAGGGGGGCTATGGCTACACCTTC
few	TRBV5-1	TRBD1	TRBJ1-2	CASSLTGDNYGYTF	TGCGCCAGCAGCTTGACAGGGGATAACTATGGCTACACCTTC
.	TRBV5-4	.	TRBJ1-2	CASSLGGGTIYGYTF	TGTGCCAGCAGCTTGGGTGGGGGGACTATCTATGGCTACACCTTC
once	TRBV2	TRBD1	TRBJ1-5	CASRGQGLSNQPQHF	TGTGCCAGCAGGGGACAGGGCCTTAGCAATCAGCCCCAGCATTTT
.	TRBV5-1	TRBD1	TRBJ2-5	CASSRTGEYQETQYF	TGCGCCAGCAGCCGGACAGGAGAATACCAAGAGACCCAGTACTTC